The 29 T cell receptor beta chains below were found in one sample sequenced in a study of cytomegalovirus exposure and HLA in healthy donors. With 60 Vbeta and 13 Jbeta primers, the PCR was carried out. The repertoire was sequenced with immunoSEQ multiplex PCR; TCRdb's copy has only in-frame clones and lacks some. The profile covers roughly 100,000 clones, with about 70% appearing a single time and 6.1% taken by the ten largest. Specimen: PBMCs. Source of these receptors: a woman in her 50s in good health and CMV-seropositive.

The chain has TRBV2 and TRBJ2-5, with D perhaps matching TRBD1 (5 bases). The J call may be faulty, since TRBJ2-7 better matches the DNA end. Germline assignment: CDR1 SNHLY and CDR2 FYNNEI. The CDR3 is 16 residues long. CDR3 sequence reads: CASARFSTGSSYEQYF. The CDR3 DNA is TGTGCCAGCGCCCGATTTAGTACAGGCAGCTCCTACGAGCAGTACTTC.

This clone was counted only a few times. The chain combines TRBV4-2 with TRBJ1-1; D possibly corresponds to TRBD1 (5 bases). This CDR3 contains 13 residues. The V end lost 0 bases, the J end lost 7 bases, and 9 bases lay between the germline ends. The V gene's germline CDR1 is LGHNA and CDR2 YNFKEQ. The CDR3 loop is CASSQDREGEAFF. The CDR3 region has the DNA TGTGCCAGCAGCCAAGACAGGGAGGGTGAAGCTTTCTTT.

The chain combines TRBV28 with TRBJ2-7, with TRBD2 matching over 8 bases. With V trimmed by 6 bases and J by 6 bases, 10 bases remained unmatched. Germline CDR1 reads MDHEN; CDR2 reads SYDVKM. This CDR3 region has 14 residues. The CDR3 DNA sequence: TGTGCCAGCAGAGACCTGGGACTAGAAGGCGAGCAGTACTTC. Translating it yields CASRDLGLEGEQYF.

This clone came up once. J is TRBJ1-2 and V is TRBV20-1; weak D call: TRBD1 (5 bases). The germline V gene has CDR1 DFQATT and CDR2 SNEGSKA (reference sequence). V dropped 2 bases and J dropped 5 bases, with 6 bases sitting between them. The CDR3 loop spans 11 amino acids. CDR3 residues: CSARKGYGYTF. CDR3 nucleotides: TGCAGTGCTAGAAAGGGGTATGGCTACACCTTC.

This clone is a singleton in its sample. The CDR3 sequence: CASSLVGRGSGELFF. As DNA, the CDR3 is TGTGCCAGCAGCTTAGTCGGCAGGGGTTCCGGGGAGCTGTTTTTT. The chain employs TRBV7-9 and TRBJ2-2; weak D call: TRBD1 (6 bases). CDR1 is SEHNR, CDR2 FQNEAQ, per germline (reference sequence). Trimming cost V 1 base and J 6 bases, with 12 bases left between them. CDR3 length: 15 amino acids.

This rearrangement joins TRBV5-5 to TRBJ1-5; 8 positions match TRBD1. V trimming: 4 bases; J trimming: 0 bases; junction bases outside the gene matches: 9. The V gene's germline CDR1 is SGHKS and CDR2 YYEKEE (reference sequence). The CDR3 totals 17 residues. CDR3 in DNA: TGTGCCAGCAGCCAGACAGGGGCCCTCCCTAGCAATCAGCCCCAGCATTTT. Amino acids: CASSQTGALPSNQPQHF.

The rearrangement uses TRBV29-1 and TRBJ2-7; 9 bases are shared with TRBD1. Trimming removed 4 bases from V and 4 bases from J; junction bases left unmatched: 11. Germline values: CDR1 SQVTM, CDR2 ANQGSEA. The CDR3 runs 15 residues. The CDR3 protein is CSVGGSPGQGYEQYF. CDR3 in DNA: TGCAGCGTTGGGGGCTCTCCGGGACAGGGTTACGAGCAGTACTTC.

V is TRBV5-1 and J is TRBJ2-7, with 10 bases lining up with TRBD1. Per the germline V gene, CDR1 is SGHRS and CDR2 is YFSETQ. V was pared by 0 bases and J by 6 bases, with 3 bases of the junction left unmatched. The CDR3 is made up of 14 amino acids. CDR3 coding DNA: TGCGCCAGCAGCTTGGTTGGGGACAGGGGCGAGCAGTACTTC. This codes for CASSLVGDRGEQYF. Together with reference TRBV5-1 and TRBJ2-7, the CDR3 gives the full variable domain: KAGVTQTPRYLIKTRGQQVTLSCSPISGHRSVSWYQQTPGQGLQFLFEYFSETQRNKGNFPGRFSGRQFSNSRSEMNVSTLELGDSALYLCASSLVGDRGEQYFGPGTRLTVT.

This clone turned up a few times. The chain couples TRBV5-5 to TRBJ1-3; TRBD1 matches at 12 bases. Trimming at V came to 5 bases and at J to 1 base, leaving 13 bases not matched to a gene. Germline-derived CDR1 and CDR2 are SGHKS and YYEKEE (reference sequence). The CDR3 has 19 amino acids. In DNA, the CDR3 is TGTGCCAGCAGGCCAACTCCGGGACAGGGGGCGTTTTCTGGAAACACCATATATTTT. Translated: CASRPTPGQGAFSGNTIYF.

As for this clone: An end of the junction differs from the germline gene, which may be a read error. This chain uses TRBV7-9 with TRBJ2-7; D uncertain. The CDR3 extends over 12 amino acids. Looked up from germline, CDR1 is SEHNR and CDR2 is FQNEAQ (reference sequence). This CDR3 reads CSSSSTPTEQYF. The CDR3 DNA sequence: TGTTCCAGCAGCTCAACGCCGACAGAGCAGTACTTC. Based on the CDR3 plus reference TRBV7-9 and TRBJ2-7, the full variable domain is DTGVSQNPRHKITKRGQNVTFRCDPISEHNRLYWYRQTLGQGPEFLTYFQNEAQLEKSRLLSDRFSAERPKGSFSTLEIQRTEQGDSAMYLCSSSSTPTEQYFGPGTRLTVT.

This sequence joins TRBV19 and TRBJ1-4, with 7 bases fitting TRBD1. The CDR3 runs 15 residues. Losses at the gene ends were 5 bases for V and 0 bases for J; bases not matched to a gene: 3. Germline CDR1 is LNHDA and CDR2 is SQIVND (reference sequence). In nucleotides, the CDR3 is TGTGCCAGTAGTGAAACAGGGGCAACTAATGAAAAACTGTTTTTT. It specifies CASSETGATNEKLFF.

CDR3 nucleotides: TGCGCCAGCTCTCACGGACAGCGACTTAACACTGAAGCTTTCTTT. Translating it yields CASSHGQRLNTEAFF. The chain is built from TRBV10-2 and TRBJ1-1; D is perhaps TRBD1 (6 bases). Trimming pared 8 bases from V and 2 bases from J, leaving 18 bases between. The CDR3 is 15 amino acids. Germline loops: CDR1 WSHSY, CDR2 SAAADI.

Only a few counts were recorded for this clone. This chain links TRBV28 with TRBJ1-5; D ambiguous. Deletions cut 7 bases from V and 4 bases from J, with 17 bases between. Germline values: CDR1 MDHEN, CDR2 SYDVKM. The CDR3 has 15 residues. Here the CDR3 DNA reads TGTGCCAGCACCGTCGGTCCACTCTGGAATCAGCCCCAGCATTTT. Translation gives CASTVGPLWNQPQHF.

This chain connects TRBV7-7 to TRBJ2-1; 8 nucleotides line up with TRBD1. The length of the CDR3 is 15 residues. Looked up from germline, CDR1 is SSHAT and CDR2 is FNYEAQ (reference sequence). J gave up 6 bases and V 3 bases, and 7 bases lay outside the gene matches. The CDR3 protein is CASSFSTGVGNEQFF. CDR3 DNA: TGTGCCAGCAGCTTTTCGACAGGGGTGGGCAATGAGCAGTTCTTC. Full variable domain (missing parts from reference TRBV7-7 and TRBJ2-1): GAGVSQSPRYKVTKRGQDVTLRCDPISSHATLYWYQQALGQGPEFLTYFNYEAQPDKSGLPSDRFSAERPEGSISTLTIQRTEQRDSAMYRCASSFSTGVGNEQFFGPGTRLTVL.

This clone turned up a few times. The V and J genes are TRBV28 and TRBJ1-5, with 7 bases matching TRBD1. Unmatched junction bases numbered 8, after V lost 2 bases and J lost 1 base. The CDR3 has 17 amino acids. The germline CDR1 and CDR2 sequences are MDHEN and SYDVKM. The CDR3 loop is CASSLGQGVTSNQPQHF. For the CDR3, the DNA is TGTGCCAGCAGTTTAGGCCAGGGGGTAACGAGCAATCAGCCCCAGCATTTT. The entire variable domain, with the rest obtained from reference TRBV28 and TRBJ1-5, is as follows: DVKVTQSSRYLVKRTGEKVFLECVQDMDHENMFWYRQDPGLGLRLIYFSYDVKMKEKGDIPEGYSVSREKKERFSLILESASTNQTSMYLCASSLGQGVTSNQPQHFGDGTRLSIL.

This sequence joins TRBV4-1 and TRBJ1-5, with D possibly TRBD1 on 5 matching bases. The V end lost 1 base, the J end lost 5 bases, and 18 bases lay between the germline ends. CDR3 length: 17 amino acids. The germline gives CDR1 MGHRA, CDR2 YSYEKL. CDR3 nucleotide sequence: TGCGCCAGCAGCCAAGTCCTCGGACAAGCCCCCTATCAGCCCCAGCATTTT. Translation gives CASSQVLGQAPYQPQHF.

This clone was detected a few times. This chain connects TRBV18 to TRBJ2-7; 13 bases are shared with TRBD2. Germline CDR1 reads KGHSH; CDR2 reads LQKENI. The CDR3 totals 18 residues. The junction had 17 bases not matched to a gene; V was cut back by 6 bases and J by 6 bases. This CDR3 is CASSPRTSGGTSSLEQYF. DNA of the CDR3: TGTGCCAGCTCCCCGAGGACTAGCGGGGGAACCTCAAGTCTCGAGCAGTACTTC.

V gene TRBV19 combines with J gene TRBJ1-3; 7 bases align to TRBD1. This CDR3 region has 14 residues. The germline CDR1 and CDR2 sequences are LNHDA and SQIVND (reference sequence). V lost 8 bases, J lost 2 bases, and 6 bases stayed unmatched. The chain's CDR3 is CASVTTGTGNTIYF. DNA of the CDR3: TGTGCCAGTGTAACGACAGGGACTGGAAACACCATATATTTT. Full variable domain (missing parts from reference TRBV19 and TRBJ1-3): DGGITQSPKYLFRKEGQNVTLSCEQNLNHDAMYWYRQDPGQGLRLIYYSQIVNDFQKGDIAEGYSVSREKKESFPLTVTSAQKNPTAFYLCASVTTGTGNTIYFGEGSWLTVV.

This clone showed up just once. The chain joins TRBV7-2 to TRBJ2-3; a possible D gene is TRBD2 (6 bases). The CDR3 spans 15 residues. The V gene's germline CDR1 is SGHTA and CDR2 FQGNSA. V dropped 6 bases and J dropped 1 base, with 14 bases sitting between them. The CDR3 region is CASRGRGSGTDTQYF. DNA of the CDR3: TGTGCCAGCAGAGGGCGGGGCTCGGGCACAGATACGCAGTATTTT.

The rearrangement joins TRBV2 to TRBJ1-2; the D gene is possibly TRBD1 (6 bases). Between the trimmed V and J ends, which lost 6 bases and 4 bases, there was a span of 15 bases. This CDR3 region has 14 residues. Germline values: CDR1 SNHLY, CDR2 FYNNEI. The CDR3 sequence: CASRTRDTRYGYTF. CDR3 DNA: TGTGCCAGCAGAACCCGGGACACACGCTATGGCTACACCTTC.

The chain links TRBV18 to TRBJ1-3; D may be TRBD1 (6 bases). Germline CDR1 reads KGHSH; CDR2 reads LQKENI. CDR3 length equals 16 residues. The V end lost 5 bases, the J end lost 0 bases, and 14 bases lay between the germline ends. CDR3 nucleotides: TGTGCCAGCTCAACACTCGGACAGACCTCTGGAAACACCATATATTTT. This gives the protein CASSTLGQTSGNTIYF.

The sample holds one count of this clone. The chain employs TRBV4-2 and TRBJ2-1, with TRBD2 identical over 15 bases. V lost 4 bases to trimming and J lost 6 bases; unmatched junction nucleotides: 1. This CDR3 has 15 residues. Germline CDR1 and CDR2: LGHNA and YNFKEQ. The CDR3 protein is CASSPGLAGGNEQFF. CDR3 DNA: TGTGCCAGCAGCCCGGGACTAGCGGGGGGCAATGAGCAGTTCTTC.

This clone was seen a handful of times. The chain employs TRBV6-5 and TRBJ1-4; no definite D call. Trimming took off 2 bases at V and 5 bases at J, with 6 bases between the two ends. The germline V gene encodes CDR1 MNHEY and CDR2 SVGAGI. This CDR3 is built from 13 residues. Here the CDR3 reads CASSYQANEKLFF. DNA for the CDR3: TGTGCCAGCAGTTACCAGGCAAATGAAAAACTGTTTTTT.

The chain uses TRBV19 and TRBJ1-5; 9 bases are a match to TRBD1. Trimming removed 4 bases from V and 8 bases from J; junction bases left unmatched: 9. Germline CDR1 LNHDA, CDR2 SQIVND (reference sequence). There are 15 residues in the CDR3. CDR3 protein: CASSSTGTGYEPQHF. CDR3 coding DNA: TGTGCCAGTAGTAGCACCGGGACAGGGTATGAGCCCCAGCATTTT.

The chain joins TRBV19 to TRBJ2-2, with D maybe TRBD1 (6 bases). From germline, CDR1 is LNHDA and CDR2 SQIVND (reference sequence). V lost 5 bases, J lost 1 base, and 11 bases lay in between. There are 15 residues in the CDR3. The chain's CDR3 is CASSSNRVNTGELFF. CDR3 DNA: TGTGCCAGTAGTTCGAACAGGGTGAACACCGGGGAGCTGTTTTTT.

By proportion, this clone is large. At the DNA level, this CDR3 is encoded by other sequences in the same sample as well. The genes are TRBV10-3 and TRBJ1-1; D gene unclear. The CDR3 spans 13 residues. CDR1 and CDR2 from the germline V gene are ENHRY and SYGVKD. With 9 bases removed from V and 4 bases from J, the gap between germline ends came to 15 bases. CDR3 nucleotides: TGTGCCATTTCCGACACTCTGGCCACTGAAGCTTTCTTT. The encoded protein is CAISDTLATEAFF.

The chain employs TRBV4-2 and TRBJ1-2, with D unclear. This CDR3 is 14 amino acids long. Germline CDR1 and CDR2: LGHNA and YNFKEQ. V lost 0 bases and J 2 bases, leaving 7 bases between the germline ends. Here the CDR3 reads CASSQDKRNYGYTF. The CDR3, as DNA: TGTGCCAGCAGCCAAGATAAACGGAACTATGGCTACACCTTC.

The rearrangement joins TRBV4-2 to TRBJ1-2; 8 bases match TRBD1. The V segment lost 0 bases and the J segment 5 bases; nucleotides outside the gene matches: 8. The germline V gene encodes CDR1 LGHNA and CDR2 YNFKEQ. The CDR3 covers 16 residues. CDR3 in amino acids: CASSQDPRTGWYGYTF. The CDR3 DNA follows: TGTGCCAGCAGCCAAGATCCAAGGACAGGGTGGTATGGCTACACCTTC.

The chain combines TRBV10-3 with TRBJ1-5, with 7 bases matching TRBD1. The V and J ends lost 2 bases and 10 bases, in that order; junction bases with no gene match: 11. The CDR3 is 15 amino acids. Germline V gives CDR1 ENHRY, CDR2 SYGVKD. The DNA for the CDR3 is TGTGCCATCAGTGAGCGACAGGGAGGTCCTCGCCCCCAGCATTTT. As protein: CAISERQGGPRPQHF.